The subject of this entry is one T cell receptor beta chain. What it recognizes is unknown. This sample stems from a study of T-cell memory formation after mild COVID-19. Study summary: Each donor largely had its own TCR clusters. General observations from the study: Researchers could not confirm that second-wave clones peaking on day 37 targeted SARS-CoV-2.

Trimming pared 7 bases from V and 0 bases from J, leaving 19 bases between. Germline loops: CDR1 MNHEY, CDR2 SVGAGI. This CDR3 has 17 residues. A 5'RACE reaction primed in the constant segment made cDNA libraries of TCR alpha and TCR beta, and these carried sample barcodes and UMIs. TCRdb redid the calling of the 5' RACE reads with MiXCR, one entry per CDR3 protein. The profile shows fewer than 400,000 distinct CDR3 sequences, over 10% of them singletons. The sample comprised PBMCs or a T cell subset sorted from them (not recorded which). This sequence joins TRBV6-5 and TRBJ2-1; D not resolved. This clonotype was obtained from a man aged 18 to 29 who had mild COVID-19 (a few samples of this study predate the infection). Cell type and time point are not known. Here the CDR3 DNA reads TGTGCCAGCACCCCCGACGGCTTCCCGAGCTCCTACAATGAGCAGTTCTTC. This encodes CASTPDGFPSSYNEQFF.